Sequencing of this T cell receptor (beta chain) was carried out in a study of CD8 T cells in ankylosing spondylitis. Molecular-barcoded quantitative 5'-RACE produced these TCR beta libraries. MiXCR, applied by TCRdb to the 5' RACE reads, yields one record per CDR3 protein. The sample carries some 150,000 distinct CDR3 sequences, around 43% recorded once. The CDR3 has 12 residues. CDR1 is SGHAT, CDR2 FQNNGV, per germline. V dropped 5 bases and J dropped 6 bases, with 10 bases sitting between them. The sequence was obtained from a male donor with ankylosing spondylitis. Material for sequencing was synovial fluid, either unsorted or a sorted T cell fraction (not recorded which). This chain links TRBV11-2 with TRBJ1-1; no definite D call. As DNA, the CDR3 is TGTGCCAGCAGCCCCCGGCATCCTGAAGCTTTCTTT. It specifies CASSPRHPEAFF.